This T cell receptor beta chain emerged from a study of T cells after posttransplantation cyclophosphamide (dated by TCRdb to 2016 to 2018). Background for the entire study: T cell repertoire reconstitution was tracked by TRB sequencing after myeloablative bone marrow transplantation in which posttransplantation cyclophosphamide was used as GVHD prophylaxis. Public TRB sequences were queried against a database of over 3,600 sequences associated with responses to pathogens, tumor antigens, self-antigens and alloantigens. Because TRA and TRB clonality were tightly correlated in 9 samples, subsequent TCR analyses were focused on TRB only. In 3 patients, up to roughly 3 additional blood samples taken between 2 and 5.2 years after transplant also underwent TRB sequencing, as did pretransplant blood from a handful of patients. Samples from approximately 40 PTCy-treated patients and some 16 related bone marrow donors of those patients were subjected to antigen receptor sequencing. Blood from all 35 or so PTCy patients with 1-year posttransplant specimens was subjected to TRB sequencing. Results and caveats for the whole study, not just this receptor: Donor-recipient similarity was low at 1-2 months but increased during the first year, and donor CD8+ memory clones often dominated later blood repertoires. The TRB repertoires of T cells infiltrating skin or GI tract showed only limited overlap with the TRB repertoires of T cells in blood. Across a few dozen patients, TRB clonality was highly associated with recipient CMV seropositivity and CMV reactivation, and diversity in PTCy patients was similar to diversity in CNI/methotrexate controls.

V ends up 8 bases short and J 2 bases short, with an unmatched junction base count of 7. There are 14 amino acids in the CDR3, from cysteine to phenylalanine inclusive. The read is trimmed to its CDR3 DNA, 42 bases read in frame from base 1. Reading the germline V gene gives CDR1 SNHLY and CDR2 FYNNEI. The control cohort consisted of 11 patients who had myeloablative marrow transplants with methotrexate plus a calcineurin inhibitor and who were sampled 1 year after transplant. Peripheral blood and bone marrow mononuclear cells were isolated by Ficoll-Hypaque density centrifugation and were cryopreserved. Genomic DNA was the input for TRB sequencing, which was run either with the immunoSEQ assay at survey resolution or with the hsTCRB kit. Per the source publication's procedure: Initial read processing used immunoSEQ software, and repertoire analyses used the LymphoSeq R package. Clonality was calculated as 1 minus normalized Shannon entropy, and the Gini coefficient was also calculated for each TRB dataset. To infer phenotypes in unsorted samples, TRB sequences from sorted subsets of the recipient or donor were mapped onto the unsorted samples of the same recipient. TCRdb retrieved this table from immuneACCESS and kept in-frame rearrangements only. Not all clones are present; in checked studies, unresolved V genes account for under half, and no reason is known for the remainder. V and J calls and clone size come straight from that table; D and trimming were deduced from the DNA. This sample has about 15,000 clones in its table, and 65% to 85% of those were observed once. The ten largest clones represent approximately 2.9% of the sample.

Worth noting for this clone: This receptor's antigen is unknown. The sample holds no much larger clone one base away, and base qualities are not on file.

The specimen comprised PBMCs, sampled just under 450 days after allogeneic stem cell transplant with calcineurin inhibitor and methotrexate. The V gene is TRBV2 and the J gene is TRBJ2-7, with TRBD1 matching 9 junction bases. The clonotype originates from a male patient in his 30s who received an allogeneic stem cell transplant from an unrelated donor, was CMV-positive, and had acute and chronic GVHD. After a transplant, some T cells may be of graft donor origin. The sequenced DNA: TGTGCCAGCTGTGGGGACAGGGTCACCTACGAGCAGTACTTC. Protein translation: CASCGDRVTYEQYF.